These T cell receptor beta chains were read from a single sample in a study of T cells after yellow fever vaccination. Via MiXCR, TCRdb re-called the 5' RACE reads, giving one row per CDR3 protein. The table has over 25,000 distinct CDR3 sequences, 5% to 7% seen once. Specimen: PBMCs, either bulk or a sorted T-cell subset (CD4+, CD8+, memory, or dextramer-sorted; not recorded which), collected 15 days after the yellow fever booster vaccination. The origin of the receptors is a man younger than 40 who received the YFV17D yellow fever vaccine. Each CDR3 is given with its conserved first and last residue. D genes are given only for firm matches. Not every row has a clone size; where given, it reads once, few, many or a size class.

v_gene	len	d_gene	j_gene	abundance	CDR3nt	CDR3aa
TRBV7-9	13	-	TRBJ2-5	many	TGTGCCAGCAGACCGCCGGCGCGAGAGACCCAGTACTTC	CASRPPARETQYF
TRBV12-5	15	TRBD1	TRBJ1-5	many	TGTGCTAGTGGTTTGGAACAGGGGTTCAATCAGCCCCAGCATTTT	CASGLEQGFNQPQHF
TRBV11-2	13	TRBD2	TRBJ2-5	few	TGTGCCAGCAGCTTAGATTCGGGGGGGACCCAGTACTTC	CASSLDSGGTQYF
TRBV7-8	16	TRBD2	TRBJ2-3	many	TGTGCCAGCAGCTTAGTTTGGGGGACTAGGGTCGATACGCAGTATTTT	CASSLVWGTRVDTQYF
TRBV5-1	16	-	TRBJ2-3	many	TGCGCCAGCAGCTTGGTCCCTCGGGCTAGCGCAGATACGCAGTATTTT	CASSLVPRASADTQYF
TRBV2	12	-	TRBJ2-7	many	TGTGCCAGCGGTCGCGGTTCCTACGAGCAGTACTTC	CASGRGSYEQYF
TRBV4-3	13	TRBD1	TRBJ2-7	many	TGCGCCAGCAGCTCAGGGGGCTTAGGCGAGCAGTACTTC	CASSSGGLGEQYF
TRBV5-6	11	-	TRBJ2-5	many	TGTGCCAGCAGCTTGTCCGAGACCCAGTACTTC	CASSLSETQYF
TRBV4-1	24	TRBD2	TRBJ2-5	few	TGCGCCAGCAGCCAAGATAGGAGGTGGCAACCGGGACTAGCGGGAGGAGGGTTCACAGAGACCCAGTACTTC	CASSQDRRWQPGLAGGGFTETQYF
TRBV27	15	TRBD1	TRBJ2-6	many	TGTGCCAGCAGCGCGACAGGGACTGGGGCCAACGTCCTGACTTTC	CASSATGTGANVLTF
TRBV5-1	15	TRBD1	TRBJ2-7	many	TGCGCCAGCAGCTTGGCCGGACAGGGGGGCTACGAGCAGTACTTC	CASSLAGQGGYEQYF
TRBV19	15	-	TRBJ2-2	many	TGTGCCTGTAGTTGGGACTTCGCGAACACCGGGGAGCTGTTTTTT	CACSWDFANTGELFF
TRBV7-9	14	TRBD2	TRBJ2-5	many	TGTGCCAGCAGCTTAATAGCGGGAGTAGAGACCCAGTACTTC	CASSLIAGVETQYF
TRBV12-3/TRBV12-4	16	TRBD2	TRBJ2-2	-	TGTGCCATCACTGGTAGCGGGAGGACAAACACCGGGGAGCTGTTTTTT	CAITGSGRTNTGELFF
TRBV7-6	17	TRBD2	TRBJ2-2	many	TGTGCCAGCAGCTTAGAGGCTAGCGGGGCGAACACCGGGGAGCTGTTTTTT	CASSLEASGANTGELFF
TRBV20-1	14	-	TRBJ2-3	-	TGCAGTGCTCCGAGGTTTCTTAGCACAGATACGCAGTATTTT	CSAPRFLSTDTQYF
TRBV6-2/TRBV6-3	13	-	TRBJ1-1	many	TGTGCCAGCAGTTACTCGGATTACACTGAAGCTTTCTTT	CASSYSDYTEAFF
TRBV7-9	13	-	TRBJ2-7	medium-sized	TGTGCCAGCAGCCAAGGGACCAACTACGAGCAGTACTTC	CASSQGTNYEQYF
TRBV7-2	13	-	TRBJ1-6	many	TGTGCCAGCACTCCCATTGGGGGGGCACCCCTCCACTTT	CASTPIGGAPLHF
TRBV27	15	-	TRBJ1-2	many	TGTGCCAGCAGTCCGCAGGTCGGCGTTGGGTATGGCTACACCTTC	CASSPQVGVGYGYTF
TRBV5-5	16	-	TRBJ2-5	few	TGTGCCAGCAGCGAGACAGTATCCCTGTGGAAAGAGACCCAGTACTTC	CASSETVSLWKETQYF
TRBV3-1	14	-	TRBJ2-1	-	TGTGCCAGCAGCCATTGGACCTTGATCCATGAGCAGTTCTTC	CASSHWTLIHEQFF
TRBV7-3	13	-	TRBJ1-1	medium-sized	TGTGCCAGCAGCTTAGGCTACAACACTGAAGCTTTCTTT	CASSLGYNTEAFF
TRBV20-1	14	TRBD1	TRBJ1-5	many	TGCAGTGCCCCGGGGGGCAGGGGGAATCAGCCCCAGCATTTT	CSAPGGRGNQPQHF
TRBV5-6	15	-	TRBJ2-1	many	TGTGCCAGCAGCCGGGTACCGGGCACCTACAATGAGCAGTTCTTC	CASSRVPGTYNEQFF
TRBV12-3/TRBV12-4	13	-	TRBJ2-3	many	TGTGCCAGCAGAGGGCTGACGAGGGGTACGCAGTATTTT	CASRGLTRGTQYF
TRBV20-1	15	-	TRBJ2-5	many	TGCAGTGCTAGGGGCGCAGCGAGGATTGGAGAGACCCAGTACTTC	CSARGAARIGETQYF
TRBV29-1	13	-	TRBJ2-7	many	TGCAGCGTTCCGGGCAGGAGCTCCTACGAGCAGTACTTC	CSVPGRSSYEQYF
TRBV20-1	15	TRBD2	TRBJ2-1	many	TGCAGTGCTAGTCGCCGGACTAGCGGTTACAATGAGCAGTTCTTC	CSASRRTSGYNEQFF
TRBV4-2	16	-	TRBJ2-6	many	TGTGCCAGCAGCCAAGAGACAGTCTCTGGGGCCAACGTCCTGACTTTC	CASSQETVSGANVLTF
TRBV6-1	15	-	TRBJ1-4	many	TGTGCCAGCATCCCCGGGGGCGCAACTAATGAAAAACTGTTTTTT	CASIPGGATNEKLFF
TRBV20-1	14	TRBD1	TRBJ2-7	many	TGCAGTGCTAGTACAGGACAGGGGACCTACGAGCAGTACTTC	CSASTGQGTYEQYF
TRBV6-5	14	-	TRBJ1-5	-	TGTGCCAGCAGTTCTCCACAGGACAATCAGCCCCAGCATTTT	CASSSPQDNQPQHF
TRBV20-1	15	TRBD2	TRBJ2-3	-	TGCAGTGCTAGAAATGATGATGCGGGCGGGGGGGGGCAGTATTTT	CSARNDDAGGGGQYF
TRBV30	12	TRBD1	TRBJ2-7	many	TGTGCCTGGACGGTCACAGGGGCCGAGCAGTACTTC	CAWTVTGAEQYF
TRBV7-2	15	-	TRBJ2-4	-	TGTGCCAGCAGCTTATCAGCGGTAGCCAAAAACATTCAGTACTTC	CASSLSAVAKNIQYF
TRBV7-9	15	-	TRBJ2-1	many	TGTGCCAGCAGCTTAGCGATCGTCAGGGGAGACGAGCAGTTCTTC	CASSLAIVRGDEQFF
TRBV7-9	15	-	TRBJ2-7	many	TGTGCCAGCAGCTTAGGAGCCACGGCTTCCTACGAGCAGTACTTC	CASSLGATASYEQYF
TRBV20-1	17	TRBD2	TRBJ2-3	many	TGCAGTGCTAGAGATCCTATTAGGGCTAGCGGGTTGGATACGCAGTATTTT	CSARDPIRASGLDTQYF
TRBV20-1	15	-	TRBJ1-6	many	TGCAGTGCTAGGTTCAAGGGACTGTATAATTCACCCCTCCACTTT	CSARFKGLYNSPLHF
TRBV12-3/TRBV12-4	14	-	TRBJ1-2	many	TGTGCCAGCAGTTCTGGCGGGGGCCCGGGTGGCTACACCTTC	CASSSGGGPGGYTF
TRBV4-3	14	TRBD1	TRBJ1-1	many	TGCGCCAGCAGCCAAGAGGGACAGGGGCGCGTAGCTTTCTTT	CASSQEGQGRVAFF
TRBV14	16	-	TRBJ1-6	many	TGTGCCAGCAGCCAAGATGTCGGCAGGCGGGATTCACCCCTCCACTTT	CASSQDVGRRDSPLHF
TRBV7-2	15	TRBD2	TRBJ2-7	many	TGTGCCAGCAGCTCACGACTAGCGGGAGGACAGGAGCAGTACTTC	CASSSRLAGGQEQYF
TRBV5-4	15	TRBD2	TRBJ2-3	-	TGTGCCAGCAGCGGGCGGGAGGACGCCACAGATACGCAGTATTTT	CASSGREDATDTQYF
TRBV18	16	TRBD1	TRBJ2-3	many	TGTGCCAGCTCACCGACCGGGACAGGCCGCACAGATACGCAGTATTTT	CASSPTGTGRTDTQYF
TRBV5-1	13	-	TRBJ2-7	many	TGCGCCAGCAGCTTGGACCCGTTGGGGGAGCAGTACTTC	CASSLDPLGEQYF
TRBV5-1	15	-	TRBJ2-7	many	TGCGCCAGCAGCTTGATTCGGGGGACGCAATACGAGCAGTACTTC	CASSLIRGTQYEQYF
TRBV6-1	14	-	TRBJ1-1	many	TGTGCCAGCACCCGAAACCCCAGCCAAGCTGAAGCTTTCTTT	CASTRNPSQAEAFF
TRBV7-9	15	-	TRBJ2-3	many	TGTGCCAGCAGCTTAAGCAGATATAGCACAGATACGCAGTATTTT	CASSLSRYSTDTQYF
TRBV5-1	15	TRBD1	TRBJ2-5	many	TGCGCCAGCAGCTTGGGGCAGGGGGCGAGGGAGACCCAGTACTTC	CASSLGQGARETQYF
TRBV4-3	14	-	TRBJ2-2	many	TGCGCCAGCAGCCTAAGCCCGAACACCGGGGAGCTGTTTTTT	CASSLSPNTGELFF
TRBV15	18	TRBD2	TRBJ2-2	medium-sized	TGTGCCACCAGCAGAGAACCGGGGGGGGCGCTTGATACCGGGGAGCTGTTTTTT	CATSREPGGALDTGELFF
TRBV5-1	14	TRBD1	TRBJ1-1	many	TGCGCCAGCAGCTTGGGACAGGGGGGCGCTGAAGCTTTCTTT	CASSLGQGGAEAFF
TRBV29-1	13	-	TRBJ2-3	many	TGCAGCGGCTCAGGGTATAGCACAGATACGCAGTATTTT	CSGSGYSTDTQYF
TRBV12-3/TRBV12-4	14	TRBD1	TRBJ1-5	many	TGTGCCAGCAGGTCACAGGGGTCAAATCAGCCCCAGCATTTT	CASRSQGSNQPQHF
TRBV19	14	-	TRBJ1-1	many	TGTGCCAGTAGTAACAAGCCGGGTTACACTGAAGCTTTCTTT	CASSNKPGYTEAFF
TRBV18	14	-	TRBJ1-2	many	TGTGCCAGCTCACCACCGGGGGACCACTATGGCTACACCTTC	CASSPPGDHYGYTF
TRBV29-1	12	-	TRBJ2-5	many	TGCAGCGTTGAATTTGGAGGCCAGACCCAGTACTTC	CSVEFGGQTQYF